These 28 T cell receptor beta chains share one sample of origin, sequenced in a study of shared clonotypes between healthy human individuals. Measured with immunoSEQ multiplex PCR; TCRdb has only the in-frame clones, and not every one. The sample has roughly 1,500,000 clones; just under 99% are singletons. Sample: naive CD4+ T cells sorted from blood. Described subset: CD45RA+ positively selected. These receptors were taken from a man under 40 in good health.

This clone was detected once. The J gene is TRBJ2-1, the V gene TRBV14, with 7 bases matching TRBD2. This CDR3 has 14 residues. The V and J ends lost 4 bases and 4 bases, in that order; junction bases with no gene match: 4. CDR1 is SGHDN, CDR2 FVKESK, per germline. CDR3: CASSRGLEYNEQFF. DNA for the CDR3: TGTGCCAGCAGCCGTGGACTAGAGTACAATGAGCAGTTCTTC.

In the case of this clone: Other nucleotide sequences from this sample produce the same CDR3. V is TRBV19 and J is TRBJ2-2; 13 bases are shared with TRBD2. The V segment lost 5 bases and the J segment 5 bases; nucleotides outside the gene matches: 2. The germline V gene encodes CDR1 LNHDA and CDR2 SQIVND (reference sequence). The CDR3 is 15 residues long. The CDR3 loop is CASSLLAGGTGELFF. CDR3 DNA: TGTGCCAGTAGTCTACTAGCGGGAGGGACCGGGGAGCTGTTTTTT.

This clone appeared a single time. The V and J genes are TRBV6-5 and TRBJ2-7; 7 positions agree with TRBD1. The J segment lost 3 bases and the V segment lost 0 bases, leaving 8 bases of the junction unmatched. CDR1 MNHEY and CDR2 SVGAGI come from the germline V gene. CDR3 length equals 16 residues. CDR3 loop: CASSYSPGTEGYEQYF. CDR3 bases: TGTGCCAGCAGTTACTCCCCCGGGACAGAAGGCTACGAGCAGTACTTC.

The gene calls are TRBV10-3 and TRBJ2-1; TRBD2 matches 12 bases. CDR1 and CDR2 from the germline V gene are ENHRY and SYGVKD. J was trimmed by 7 bases and V by 7 bases; bases with no gene match: 2. There are 13 residues in the CDR3. CDR3 nucleotides: TGTGCCATCAAAGGACTAGCGGGGAATGAGCAGTTCTTC. Translated, it gives CAIKGLAGNEQFF.

This chain connects TRBV29-1 to TRBJ1-5; 7 positions match TRBD1. Looked up from germline, CDR1 is SQVTM and CDR2 is ANQGSEA. CDR3 length: 14 residues. With V trimmed by 4 bases and J by 5 bases, 8 bases remained unmatched. This CDR3 is CSVVVQGLDQPQHF. As DNA, the CDR3 is TGCAGCGTTGTTGTACAGGGGCTAGATCAGCCCCAGCATTTT.

The chain recombines TRBV6-5 with TRBJ1-2; TRBD1 matches 9 bases. Trimming at V came to 5 bases and at J to 5 bases, leaving 9 bases not matched to a gene. CDR3 length: 15 amino acids. Germline loops: CDR1 MNHEY, CDR2 SVGAGI. As DNA, the CDR3 is TGTGCCAGCAGTCTACAAGACAGGGGGGTTTATGGCTACACCTTC. Its translation: CASSLQDRGVYGYTF.

The rearrangement links TRBV25-1 to TRBJ2-1; D is ambiguous. Trimming cost V 3 bases and J 3 bases, with 6 bases left between them. This CDR3 spans 13 amino acids. From germline, CDR1 is MGHDK and CDR2 SYGVNS. The DNA of the CDR3 is TGTGCCAGCAGTGATCCCGGCTACAATGAGCAGTTCTTC. As protein: CASSDPGYNEQFF.

The chain uses TRBV5-1 and TRBJ2-5; TRBD1 aligns across 8 bases. This CDR3 region has 14 residues. Losses at the gene ends were 2 bases for V and 3 bases for J; bases not matched to a gene: 3. Germline V gene lookup returns CDR1 SGHRS and CDR2 YFSETQ. CDR3 protein: CASSLEQGEETQYF. The CDR3, as DNA: TGCGCCAGCAGCTTAGAACAGGGGGAAGAGACCCAGTACTTC.

The V gene is TRBV5-1, the J gene TRBJ2-2, with TRBD2 matching over 9 bases. This CDR3 region has 16 residues. Germline lookup yields CDR1 SGHRS and CDR2 YFSETQ. The V gene end was trimmed by 6 bases and the J gene end by 1 base; junction bases not matched to a gene: 7. The CDR3 spells CASMVAGVRNTGELFF. The CDR3 DNA reads TGCGCCAGCATGGTAGCGGGAGTCCGGAACACCGGGGAGCTGTTTTTT. Complete variable domain (other parts from reference TRBV5-1 and TRBJ2-2): KAGVTQTPRYLIKTRGQQVTLSCSPISGHRSVSWYQQTPGQGLQFLFEYFSETQRNKGNFPGRFSGRQFSNSRSEMNVSTLELGDSALYLCASMVAGVRNTGELFFGEGSRLTVL.

The chain has TRBV7-2 and TRBJ1-2; D unclear. Germline values: CDR1 SGHTA, CDR2 FQGNSA. This CDR3 is 16 amino acids long. Trimming removed 1 base at V and 4 bases at J, with 16 bases between. CDR3 in amino acids: CASSLGIPLAAYGYTF. CDR3 sequence (DNA): TGTGCCAGCAGCTTAGGGATTCCGTTGGCGGCCTATGGCTACACCTTC.

J is TRBJ2-5 and V is TRBV2, with 10 nucleotides matching TRBD2. Germline V gives CDR1 SNHLY, CDR2 FYNNEI. This CDR3 spans 15 amino acids. The ends lost 6 bases at V and 3 bases at J; junction bases unmatched: 7. The CDR3 DNA follows: TGTGCCAGCAGACAGCGGGAGGGGGAGGAAGAGACCCAGTACTTC. Encoded protein: CASRQREGEEETQYF. The variable domain in full, with the rest retrieved from reference TRBV2 and TRBJ2-5, is EPEVTQTPSHQVTQMGQEVILRCVPISNHLYFYWYRQILGQKVEFLVSFYNNEISEKSEIFDDQFSVERPDGSNFTLKIRSTKLEDSAMYFCASRQREGEEETQYFGPGTRLLVL.

The chain combines TRBV25-1 with TRBJ2-7; TRBD1 agrees at 7 bases. The germline gives CDR1 MGHDK, CDR2 SYGVNS. This CDR3 is 15 amino acids long. The V segment lost 1 base and the J segment 7 bases; nucleotides outside the gene matches: 10. The CDR3 reads CASSESAGGLREQYF. The CDR3 nucleotides are TGTGCCAGCAGTGAATCCGCAGGGGGATTGCGTGAGCAGTACTTC.

The chain employs TRBV18 and TRBJ2-7, with D perhaps TRBD1 (6 bases). CDR1 is KGHSH, CDR2 LQKENI, per germline. Deletions cut 5 bases from V and 0 bases from J, with 14 bases between. The CDR3 sequence is 15 residues long. CDR3 nucleotide sequence: TGTGCCAGCTCATCGTACAGGGAAAACTCCTACGAGCAGTACTTC. It specifies CASSSYRENSYEQYF.

This chain links TRBV29-1 with TRBJ2-3, with unresolved D. The CDR3 loop spans 11 amino acids. V lost 4 bases and J 4 bases, leaving 6 bases between the germline ends. The V gene's germline CDR1 is SQVTM and CDR2 ANQGSEA. The CDR3 here is CSVVHPDTQYF. Written as DNA, the CDR3 is TGCAGCGTTGTACATCCAGATACGCAGTATTTT.

This clone was seen a single time. The genes are TRBV7-9 and TRBJ2-1; 10 bases are shared with TRBD2. The CDR3 has 15 residues. V trimming: 0 bases; J trimming: 7 bases; junction bases outside the gene matches: 3. The germline V gene encodes CDR1 SEHNR and CDR2 FQNEAQ (reference sequence). The CDR3 coding sequence is TGTGCCAGCAGCTTAGCTCTAGCGGGAGAGAATGAGCAGTTCTTC. This gives the protein CASSLALAGENEQFF.

This chain links TRBV5-6 with TRBJ2-3; 7 nucleotides align to TRBD1. V trimming: 3 bases; J trimming: 3 bases; junction bases outside the gene matches: 10. Germline assignment: CDR1 SGHDT and CDR2 YYEEEE. This CDR3 has 16 residues. CDR3 amino acids: CASSYLYRGRTDTQYF. CDR3 DNA: TGTGCCAGCAGCTATTTATACAGGGGAAGGACAGATACGCAGTATTTT.

This clone was observed a single time. The chain has TRBV2 and TRBJ1-2, with TRBD1 as a possible D gene (5 bases). The germline V gene encodes CDR1 SNHLY and CDR2 FYNNEI. The V end lost 8 bases, the J end lost 4 bases, and 23 bases lay between the germline ends. The CDR3 spans 16 residues. CDR3 sequence reads: CASLRSGDGPLYGYTF. The CDR3 nucleotides read TGTGCCAGCCTGAGGAGCGGGGACGGACCCCTCTATGGCTACACCTTC.

The chain combines TRBV5-1 with TRBJ1-4; D unresolved. CDR1 is SGHRS, CDR2 YFSETQ, per germline. The V end lost 4 bases, the J end lost 5 bases, and 21 bases lay between the germline ends. The CDR3 runs 17 residues. CDR3 nucleotides: TGCGCCAGCAGCCGAAGAGCGCCGGGAGAGCCAAATGAAAAACTGTTTTTT. Translated: CASSRRAPGEPNEKLFF.

V gene TRBV19 combines with J gene TRBJ2-3; TRBD1 matches 10 bases. Trimming removed 3 bases from V and 3 bases from J; junction bases left unmatched: 6. This CDR3 has 16 amino acids. CDR1 is LNHDA, CDR2 SQIVND, per germline (reference sequence). For the CDR3, the DNA is TGTGCCAGTAGTATCTCGGGACAGGGGAATACAGATACGCAGTATTTT. Translation gives CASSISGQGNTDTQYF.

This clone was found once. The rearrangement links TRBV5-1 to TRBJ2-7; tentatively, D is TRBD1 (5 bases). The germline V gene encodes CDR1 SGHRS and CDR2 YFSETQ. The ends were cut back, 3 bases at V and 5 bases at J, with 15 bases in the middle. This CDR3 has 14 amino acids. CDR3 sequence reads: CASSYGQGTDEQYF. The CDR3, as DNA: TGCGCCAGCAGCTATGGCCAGGGTACGGACGAGCAGTACTTC.

CDR3: CASSEIGQGWTDTQYF. As DNA, the CDR3 is TGTGCCAGCAGTGAAATCGGACAGGGGTGGACAGATACGCAGTATTTT. The chain combines TRBV25-1 with TRBJ2-3, with 9 bases matching TRBD1. Trimming took 2 bases from V and 3 from J; bases not matched to a gene: 6. The CDR3 contains 16 residues. CDR1 MGHDK and CDR2 SYGVNS come from the germline V gene. The whole variable domain, remainder taken from reference TRBV25-1 and TRBJ2-3, is EADIYQTPRYLVIGTGKKITLECSQTMGHDKMYWYQQDPGMELHLIHYSYGVNSTEKGDLSSESTVSRIRTEHFPLTLESARPSHTSQYLCASSEIGQGWTDTQYFGPGTRLTVL.

V is TRBV7-8 and J is TRBJ2-3; tentative D call: TRBD1 (5 bases). The CDR3 contains 15 residues. Germline lookup yields CDR1 SGHVS and CDR2 FQNEAQ. Trimming left V 2 bases short and J 0 bases short, with 9 bases between. The CDR3 sequence: CASSLRGLSTDTQYF. In DNA, the CDR3 is TGTGCCAGCAGCTTAAGGGGATTGAGCACAGATACGCAGTATTTT.

This sequence joins TRBV2 and TRBJ2-7; D gene uncertain. CDR3 length: 10 amino acids. V was shortened by 4 bases and J by 6 bases, with 4 bases between the two germline ends. Germline V gene lookup returns CDR1 SNHLY and CDR2 FYNNEI. As DNA, the CDR3 is TGTGCCAGCAGTGTTTCCGAGCAGTACTTC. Its protein is CASSVSEQYF.

This chain uses TRBV2 with TRBJ2-4; TRBD2 aligns across 8 bases. The V gene end was trimmed by 8 bases and the J gene end by 3 bases; junction bases not matched to a gene: 12. The germline CDR1 and CDR2 sequences are SNHLY and FYNNEI. This CDR3 has 16 amino acids. Written as DNA, the CDR3 is TGTGCCAGCTACGAGACGAGCGGGAGTTACAAAAACATTCAGTACTTC. Translation gives CASYETSGSYKNIQYF.

The V call is TRBV11-3, the J call TRBJ2-2, with TRBD1 identical over 9 bases. This CDR3 spans 15 amino acids. V was pared by 2 bases and J by 9 bases, with 7 bases of the junction left unmatched. Germline V gene data show CDR1 as SGHNT and CDR2 as YENEEA. The CDR3 sequence: CASSLTGQGRRELFF. CDR3 nucleotide sequence: TGTGCCAGCAGCTTAACCGGACAGGGGAGGCGGGAGCTGTTTTTT.

This chain connects TRBV25-1 to TRBJ2-7; maybe TRBD1 (6 bases). The V end lost 6 bases, the J end lost 7 bases, and 13 bases lay between the germline ends. This CDR3 has 12 residues. The germline CDR1 and CDR2 sequences are MGHDK and SYGVNS. CDR3 nucleotide sequence: TGTGCCAGCAGAAACAGGGATCGGGAGCAGTACTTC. This translates into CASRNRDREQYF.

This chain links TRBV28 with TRBJ1-5; 9 bases line up with TRBD1. This CDR3 region has 14 residues. Per the germline V gene, CDR1 is MDHEN and CDR2 is SYDVKM. V trimming: 5 bases; J trimming: 11 bases; junction bases outside the gene matches: 10. The CDR3 DNA follows: TGTGCCAGCAGTCTCCGACAGGGGGTCAAAGCCCAGCATTTT. It yields the protein CASSLRQGVKAQHF.

This chain connects TRBV7-3 to TRBJ2-7; D call uncertain. CDR1 SGHTA and CDR2 FQGTGA come from the germline V gene. The ends were cut back, 3 bases at V and 3 bases at J, with 9 bases in the middle. This CDR3 has 13 amino acids. CDR3 in amino acids: CASSFQRNYEQYF. CDR3 DNA sequence: TGTGCCAGCAGCTTTCAGCGTAACTACGAGCAGTACTTC. Full variable domain (outside the CDR3, taken from reference TRBV7-3 and TRBJ2-7): GAGVSQTPSNKVTEKGKYVELRCDPISGHTALYWYRQSLGQGPEFLIYFQGTGAADDSGLPNDRFFAVRPEGSVSTLKIQRTERGDSAVYLCASSFQRNYEQYFGPGTRLTVT.